This T cell receptor beta chain is from a study of control samples from healthy donors and cancer patients. Germline V gene data show CDR1 as LGHDT and CDR2 as YNNKEL (reference sequence). CDR3 length: 13 residues. V was trimmed by 1 base and J by 8 bases, leaving 9 bases between them. Profiled with immunoSEQ multiplex PCR; TCRdb holds only in-frame clones, not every one. The profile shows 120,000 or so clones, approximately 94% of them singletons. The sequenced material came from PBMCs. The chain uses TRBV3-1 (or the pseudogene TRBV3-2) and TRBJ1-3; D is possibly TRBD1 (5 bases). The sequence was obtained from a middle-aged man with head and neck cancer. The CDR3 coding sequence is TGTGCCAGCAGCCAAGGGGGGGTTGACACCATATATTTT. Its protein is CASSQGGVDTIYF.